Listed below are T cell receptor beta chains from one sample, sequenced in a study of CD8+ T cells in alopecia areata. Repertoires were generated with immunoSEQ multiplex PCR, while TCRdb's copy carries only in-frame clones and drops some. The data show 150,000 to 200,000 clones, roughly 60% seen once. The sequenced sample was CD4+ T cells sorted from blood, obtained at week 24, from a patient treated with tofacitinib. Every receptor here comes from a human donor with alopecia areata. CDR3s include the opening cysteine and the closing phenylalanine or tryptophan. Each record gives: CDR3 DNA, CDR3 protein, D gene, V gene, clone size, CDR3 length, J gene. A D gene is named only where the DNA matches it firmly. Not all rows give a size; the values are once, few, many and, for expanded clones, a class.

CDR3nt: TGTGCCAGCAGTGAAGTTTCTGCAAACAATCAGCCCCAGCATTTT
CDR3aa: CASSEVSANNQPQHF
d_gene: -
v_gene: TRBV6-1
abundance: once
len: 15
j_gene: TRBJ1-5

CDR3nt: TGCAGCGTTGGGTCAGGCTACAATGAGCAGTTCTTC
CDR3aa: CSVGSGYNEQFF
d_gene: -
v_gene: TRBV29-1
abundance: -
len: 12
j_gene: TRBJ2-1

CDR3nt: TGTGCCACACGAGGCAGCCGATACGAGCAGTACTTC
CDR3aa: CATRGSRYEQYF
d_gene: -
v_gene: TRBV19
abundance: once
len: 12
j_gene: TRBJ2-7

CDR3nt: TGTGCCTGGAGTGTTAGTTTCAGGTTTTATGGCTACACCTTC
CDR3aa: CAWSVSFRFYGYTF
d_gene: -
v_gene: TRBV30
abundance: -
len: 14
j_gene: TRBJ1-2

CDR3nt: TGTGCCTGGGAGGGGAGCCGAGCTTTCTTT
CDR3aa: CAWEGSRAFF
d_gene: -
v_gene: TRBV30
abundance: few
len: 10
j_gene: TRBJ1-1

CDR3nt: TGCGCCAGCAGCTTATCCATCTTCGGGAGGGATACGCAGTATTTT
CDR3aa: CASSLSIFGRDTQYF
d_gene: TRBD2
v_gene: TRBV5-1
abundance: -
len: 15
j_gene: TRBJ2-3

CDR3nt: TGTGCCACCAGCAGAGTGCAGGGGGCAGATACGCAGTATTTT
CDR3aa: CATSRVQGADTQYF
d_gene: TRBD1
v_gene: TRBV15
abundance: -
len: 14
j_gene: TRBJ2-3

CDR3nt: TGCGCCAGCAGAGGACAGGGTTCGAACAATGAGCAGTTCTTC
CDR3aa: CASRGQGSNNEQFF
d_gene: TRBD1
v_gene: TRBV10-1
abundance: few
len: 14
j_gene: TRBJ2-1

CDR3nt: TGTGCCAGCAGCACCCGACAGGTCAATCAGCCCCAGCATTTT
CDR3aa: CASSTRQVNQPQHF
d_gene: -
v_gene: TRBV21-1
abundance: few
len: 14
j_gene: TRBJ1-5

CDR3nt: TGTGCCAGCCCCTTAGCGTCGGGGCGGGGGAATGAGCAGTTCTTC
CDR3aa: CASPLASGRGNEQFF
d_gene: TRBD2
v_gene: TRBV11-2
abundance: few
len: 15
j_gene: TRBJ2-1

CDR3nt: TGCGCCAGCAGCTTGGAGGGCCCAAATGCCTACAATGAGCAGTTCTTC
CDR3aa: CASSLEGPNAYNEQFF
d_gene: -
v_gene: TRBV5-1
abundance: -
len: 16
j_gene: TRBJ2-1

CDR3nt: TGTGCTAGTGGTTTGTGGAGCGGGGGCAATCAGCCCCAGCATTTT
CDR3aa: CASGLWSGGNQPQHF
d_gene: -
v_gene: TRBV12-5
abundance: -
len: 15
j_gene: TRBJ1-5

CDR3nt: TGCAGCGTGAGGACTAGCGGGGGTGATGAGCAGTTCTTC
CDR3aa: CSVRTSGGDEQFF
d_gene: TRBD2
v_gene: TRBV29-1
abundance: -
len: 13
j_gene: TRBJ2-1

CDR3nt: TGTGCCAGCAGCGTAGCGGGGGGGCCCGGTGAGCAGTTCTTC
CDR3aa: CASSVAGGPGEQFF
d_gene: TRBD2
v_gene: TRBV9
abundance: -
len: 14
j_gene: TRBJ2-1

CDR3nt: TGTGCCAGCAGTTTATCGGGGGCTAGCACAGATACGCAGTATTTT
CDR3aa: CASSLSGASTDTQYF
d_gene: -
v_gene: TRBV27
abundance: -
len: 15
j_gene: TRBJ2-3

CDR3nt: TGTGCCAGCAGCTCTGGACAGGGGGGGACACCCCTCCACTTT
CDR3aa: CASSSGQGGTPLHF
d_gene: TRBD1
v_gene: TRBV7-6
abundance: -
len: 14
j_gene: TRBJ1-6

CDR3nt: TGTGCCAGCAGTTACTCGCAGGGGGCTGGGGCCAACGTCCTGACTTTC
CDR3aa: CASSYSQGAGANVLTF
d_gene: TRBD1
v_gene: TRBV6-5
abundance: -
len: 16
j_gene: TRBJ2-6

CDR3nt: TGTGCCAGCAGCTCTCTCTCGGGGGGAACAGATACGCAGTATTTT
CDR3aa: CASSSLSGGTDTQYF
d_gene: TRBD2
v_gene: TRBV6-1
abundance: few
len: 15
j_gene: TRBJ2-3

CDR3nt: TGTGCCACCGCTCGGGGGGCGACTTCCAATGAGCAGTTCTTC
CDR3aa: CATARGATSNEQFF
d_gene: -
v_gene: TRBV7-9
abundance: -
len: 14
j_gene: TRBJ2-1

CDR3nt: TGCGCCAGCAGCCAAGATCAGGGTTGGCTATACTATGGCTACACCTTC
CDR3aa: CASSQDQGWLYYGYTF
d_gene: -
v_gene: TRBV4-3
abundance: -
len: 16
j_gene: TRBJ1-2

CDR3nt: TGCAGCGTTAGGACAGGGGGAGTCACAGATACGCAGTATTTT
CDR3aa: CSVRTGGVTDTQYF
d_gene: TRBD1
v_gene: TRBV29-1
abundance: -
len: 14
j_gene: TRBJ2-3

CDR3nt: TGTGCCACCAGCAGTAGCGGGGGCCGGGAGCAGTACTTC
CDR3aa: CATSSSGGREQYF
d_gene: TRBD2
v_gene: TRBV15
abundance: -
len: 13
j_gene: TRBJ2-7

CDR3nt: TGCGCCAGCAGCTCCAGGGAGGGCGGACACAATGAGCAGTTCTTC
CDR3aa: CASSSREGGHNEQFF
d_gene: TRBD2
v_gene: TRBV5-1
abundance: once
len: 15
j_gene: TRBJ2-1

CDR3nt: TGCGCCAGCAGCTTGGTCGATGAGCAGTTCTTC
CDR3aa: CASSLVDEQFF
d_gene: -
v_gene: TRBV5-1
abundance: -
len: 11
j_gene: TRBJ2-1

CDR3nt: TGTGCCAGAGGACAGCAAGAGACCCAGTACTTC
CDR3aa: CARGQQETQYF
d_gene: -
v_gene: TRBV2
abundance: -
len: 11
j_gene: TRBJ2-5

CDR3nt: TGCGCCAGCAGCCAAGCGGGACGTCAAGAGCAGTACTTC
CDR3aa: CASSQAGRQEQYF
d_gene: -
v_gene: TRBV4-3
abundance: -
len: 13
j_gene: TRBJ2-7

CDR3nt: TGCAGCGAGGGCAAGTACAGGGGAGTCGCGACAGATACGCAGTATTTT
CDR3aa: CSEGKYRGVATDTQYF
d_gene: TRBD1
v_gene: TRBV29-1
abundance: -
len: 16
j_gene: TRBJ2-3

CDR3nt: TGTGCCACCAGCAGAGATGGACTCCCTGGGAACGAGCAGTACTTC
CDR3aa: CATSRDGLPGNEQYF
d_gene: -
v_gene: TRBV15
abundance: -
len: 15
j_gene: TRBJ2-7

CDR3nt: TGTGCCAGCAGTGAATCAGTCCAGGGATACGAGCAGTACTTC
CDR3aa: CASSESVQGYEQYF
d_gene: -
v_gene: TRBV2
abundance: few
len: 14
j_gene: TRBJ2-7

CDR3nt: TGTGCCAGCAGTGGAGCCGGACAGGGAGGTCGGGGCTACACCTTC
CDR3aa: CASSGAGQGGRGYTF
d_gene: TRBD1
v_gene: TRBV6-1
abundance: many
len: 15
j_gene: TRBJ1-2

CDR3nt: TGCAGCGTTGAATCTGTCCACCAAGAGACCCAGTACTTC
CDR3aa: CSVESVHQETQYF
d_gene: -
v_gene: TRBV29-1
abundance: -
len: 13
j_gene: TRBJ2-5

CDR3nt: TGTGCCAGCAGCGCCCGACCTTGGGAGCAGTATTTT
CDR3aa: CASSARPWEQYF
d_gene: -
v_gene: TRBV7-2
abundance: -
len: 12
j_gene: TRBJ2-3

CDR3nt: TGTGCCAGCAGTGTACAGGGATGGGGGGAGCAGTACTTC
CDR3aa: CASSVQGWGEQYF
d_gene: -
v_gene: TRBV27
abundance: -
len: 13
j_gene: TRBJ2-7

CDR3nt: TGTGCCAGCAGCGACAGGGCCTACGAGCAGTACTTC
CDR3aa: CASSDRAYEQYF
d_gene: TRBD1
v_gene: TRBV5-6
abundance: few
len: 12
j_gene: TRBJ2-7

CDR3nt: TGCGCCAGCAGCCAAGACAGGGGAGTATCTGAAGCTTTCTTT
CDR3aa: CASSQDRGVSEAFF
d_gene: -
v_gene: TRBV4-1
abundance: few
len: 14
j_gene: TRBJ1-1

CDR3nt: TGTGCCAGCAGTGTTCCAGGGAACTATGGCTACACCTTC
CDR3aa: CASSVPGNYGYTF
d_gene: -
v_gene: TRBV25-1
abundance: -
len: 13
j_gene: TRBJ1-2

CDR3nt: TGTGCCTGGAGTGTACAGGGACCTAACTATGGCTACACCTTC
CDR3aa: CAWSVQGPNYGYTF
d_gene: -
v_gene: TRBV30
abundance: few
len: 14
j_gene: TRBJ1-2

CDR3nt: TGTGCCAGCAGCTTGGGCCGCGGGGGACGCACAGATACGCAGTATTTT
CDR3aa: CASSLGRGGRTDTQYF
d_gene: TRBD2
v_gene: TRBV7-7
abundance: -
len: 16
j_gene: TRBJ2-3

CDR3nt: TGTGCCAGCTCACGAAGGAGGGTCTCCGAGGAGACCCAGTACTTC
CDR3aa: CASSRRRVSEETQYF
d_gene: -
v_gene: TRBV18
abundance: -
len: 15
j_gene: TRBJ2-5

CDR3nt: TGTGCCAGCAGTCGAGTTCCGGGACAGGGAGATGGAGCTTTCTTT
CDR3aa: CASSRVPGQGDGAFF
d_gene: TRBD1
v_gene: TRBV7-2
abundance: -
len: 15
j_gene: TRBJ1-1

CDR3nt: TGTGCCAGCAGCTTTTTTGGGGATTCACCCCTCCACTTT
CDR3aa: CASSFFGDSPLHF
d_gene: -
v_gene: TRBV5-6
abundance: -
len: 13
j_gene: TRBJ1-6

CDR3nt: TGCGCCAGCAGCCTGGAGAGTGAGCGGGGACAGACCCAGTACTTC
CDR3aa: CASSLESERGQTQYF
d_gene: TRBD2
v_gene: TRBV5-1
abundance: few
len: 15
j_gene: TRBJ2-5

CDR3nt: TGTGCCTGGAGTGTGGGGCAGGGACCCTACGAGCAGTACTTC
CDR3aa: CAWSVGQGPYEQYF
d_gene: -
v_gene: TRBV30
abundance: -
len: 14
j_gene: TRBJ2-7

CDR3nt: TGTGCCAGCAGCGCCGGGACGTTTCAGTATTTT
CDR3aa: CASSAGTFQYF
d_gene: -
v_gene: TRBV9
abundance: -
len: 11
j_gene: TRBJ2-3

CDR3nt: TGCGCCAGCAGCTCAGGACAGGGGGCTGGGGCCAACGTCCTGACTTTC
CDR3aa: CASSSGQGAGANVLTF
d_gene: TRBD1
v_gene: TRBV5-1
abundance: -
len: 16
j_gene: TRBJ2-6

CDR3nt: TGCAGCGTTGGAGGCTCAGTAGGACAGCCCCAGCATTTT
CDR3aa: CSVGGSVGQPQHF
d_gene: -
v_gene: TRBV29-1
abundance: -
len: 13
j_gene: TRBJ1-5

CDR3nt: TGTGCCTGGGGGACTAGCGGGAACACCGGGGAGCTGTTTTTT
CDR3aa: CAWGTSGNTGELFF
d_gene: TRBD2
v_gene: TRBV30
abundance: -
len: 14
j_gene: TRBJ2-2

CDR3nt: TGTGCCAGCAGTTACTCCGGACAGGAGGGCAATGGCTACACCTTC
CDR3aa: CASSYSGQEGNGYTF
d_gene: TRBD1
v_gene: TRBV6-5
abundance: -
len: 15
j_gene: TRBJ1-2

CDR3nt: TGCGCCAGCAGTGACCGACAGGCGAGCACAGATACGCAGTATTTT
CDR3aa: CASSDRQASTDTQYF
d_gene: -
v_gene: TRBV10-2
abundance: few
len: 15
j_gene: TRBJ2-3

CDR3nt: TGTGCCACCAGCAGAGACGGGACCGGGGAGCTGTTTTTT
CDR3aa: CATSRDGTGELFF
d_gene: -
v_gene: TRBV15
abundance: -
len: 13
j_gene: TRBJ2-2

CDR3nt: TGTGCCAGCAGCGTTGACAGGGACACAGATACGCAGTATTTT
CDR3aa: CASSVDRDTDTQYF
d_gene: TRBD1
v_gene: TRBV9
abundance: once
len: 14
j_gene: TRBJ2-3

CDR3nt: TGCGCCAGCAGCTTGGGATCTGGGGCCAACGTCCTGACTTTC
CDR3aa: CASSLGSGANVLTF
d_gene: -
v_gene: TRBV5-1
abundance: once
len: 14
j_gene: TRBJ2-6

CDR3nt: TGCAGCGTTGAAGGGGACAGCCGCTACGAGCAGTACTTC
CDR3aa: CSVEGDSRYEQYF
d_gene: TRBD1
v_gene: TRBV29-1
abundance: few
len: 13
j_gene: TRBJ2-7

CDR3nt: TGCGCCAGCCGAAACACCGGGGAGCTGTTTTTT
CDR3aa: CASRNTGELFF
d_gene: -
v_gene: TRBV5-1
abundance: -
len: 11
j_gene: TRBJ2-2